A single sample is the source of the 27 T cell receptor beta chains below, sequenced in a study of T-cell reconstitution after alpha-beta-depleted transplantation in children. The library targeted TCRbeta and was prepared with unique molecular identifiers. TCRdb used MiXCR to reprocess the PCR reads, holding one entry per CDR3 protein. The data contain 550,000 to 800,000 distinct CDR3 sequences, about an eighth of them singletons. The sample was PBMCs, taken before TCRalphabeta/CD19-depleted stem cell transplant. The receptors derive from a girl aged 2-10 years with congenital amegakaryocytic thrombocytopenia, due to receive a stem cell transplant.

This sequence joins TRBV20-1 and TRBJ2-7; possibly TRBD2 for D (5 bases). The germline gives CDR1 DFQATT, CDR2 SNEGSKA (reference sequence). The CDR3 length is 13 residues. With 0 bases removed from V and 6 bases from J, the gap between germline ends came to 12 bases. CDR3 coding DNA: TGCAGTGCTAGAGATAACGAACGGGGCGAGCAGTACTTC. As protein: CSARDNERGEQYF.

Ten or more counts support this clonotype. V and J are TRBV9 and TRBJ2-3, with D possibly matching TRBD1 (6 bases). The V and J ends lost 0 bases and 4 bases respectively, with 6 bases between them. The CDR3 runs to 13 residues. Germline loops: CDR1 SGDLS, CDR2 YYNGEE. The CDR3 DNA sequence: TGTGCCAGCAGCGTAGACAGGGCAGATACGCAGTATTTT. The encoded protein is CASSVDRADTQYF.

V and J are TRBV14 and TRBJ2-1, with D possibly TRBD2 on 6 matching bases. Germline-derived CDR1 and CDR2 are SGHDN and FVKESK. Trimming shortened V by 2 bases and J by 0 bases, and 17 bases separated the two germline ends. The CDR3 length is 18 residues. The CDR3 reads CASSQPSWREASYNEQFF. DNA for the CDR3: TGTGCCAGCAGCCAACCTAGCTGGCGGGAAGCCTCCTACAATGAGCAGTTCTTC.

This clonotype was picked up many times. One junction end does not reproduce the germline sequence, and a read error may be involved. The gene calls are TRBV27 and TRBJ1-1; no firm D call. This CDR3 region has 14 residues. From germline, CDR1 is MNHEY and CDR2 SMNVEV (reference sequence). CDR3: CASSLAGSVTEAFF. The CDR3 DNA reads TGCGCCAGCAGCTTGGCTGGGTCTGTGACTGAAGCTTTCTTT.

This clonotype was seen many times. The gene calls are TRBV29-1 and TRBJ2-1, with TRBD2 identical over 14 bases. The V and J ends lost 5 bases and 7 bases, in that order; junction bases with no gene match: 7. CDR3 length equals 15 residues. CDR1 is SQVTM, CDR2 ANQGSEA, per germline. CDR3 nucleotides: TGCAGCGTTATCCCGGGACTAGCGGGAGAGAATGAGCAGTTCTTC. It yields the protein CSVIPGLAGENEQFF.

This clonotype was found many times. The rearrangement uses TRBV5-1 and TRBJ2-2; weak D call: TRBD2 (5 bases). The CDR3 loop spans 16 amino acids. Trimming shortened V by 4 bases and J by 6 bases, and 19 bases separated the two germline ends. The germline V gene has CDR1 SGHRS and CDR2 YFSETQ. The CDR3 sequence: CASSPRRSDVPGELFF. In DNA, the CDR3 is TGCGCCAGCAGCCCGCGGAGGTCGGATGTCCCCGGGGAGCTGTTTTTT.

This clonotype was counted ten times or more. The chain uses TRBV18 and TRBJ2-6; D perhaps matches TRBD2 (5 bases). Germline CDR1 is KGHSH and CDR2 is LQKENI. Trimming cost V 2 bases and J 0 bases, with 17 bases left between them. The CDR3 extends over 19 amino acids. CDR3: CASSPRVALTSSGANVLTF. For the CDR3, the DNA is TGTGCCAGCTCACCAAGGGTAGCGTTAACCTCCTCTGGGGCCAACGTCCTGACTTTC.

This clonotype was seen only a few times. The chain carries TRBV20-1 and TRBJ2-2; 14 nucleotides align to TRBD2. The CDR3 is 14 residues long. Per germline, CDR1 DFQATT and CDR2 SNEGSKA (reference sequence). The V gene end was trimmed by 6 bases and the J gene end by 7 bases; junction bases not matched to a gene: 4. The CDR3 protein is CSAPGLAGDGELFF. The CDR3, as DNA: TGCAGTGCCCCGGGACTAGCGGGAGACGGGGAGCTGTTTTTT.

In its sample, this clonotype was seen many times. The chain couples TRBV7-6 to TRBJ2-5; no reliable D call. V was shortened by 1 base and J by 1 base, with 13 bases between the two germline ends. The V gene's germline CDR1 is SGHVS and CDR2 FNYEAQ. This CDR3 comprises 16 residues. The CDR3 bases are TGTGCCAGCAGCTTAGACCCCACAGTGGGCCAAGAGACCCAGTACTTC. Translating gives CASSLDPTVGQETQYF.

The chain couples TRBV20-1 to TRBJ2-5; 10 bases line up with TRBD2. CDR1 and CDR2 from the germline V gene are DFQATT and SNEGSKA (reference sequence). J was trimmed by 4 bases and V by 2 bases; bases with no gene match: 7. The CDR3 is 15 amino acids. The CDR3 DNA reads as TGCAGTGCTAGACCCCAGCGGGAGGGCCGAGAGACCCAGTACTTC. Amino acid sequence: CSARPQREGRETQYF.

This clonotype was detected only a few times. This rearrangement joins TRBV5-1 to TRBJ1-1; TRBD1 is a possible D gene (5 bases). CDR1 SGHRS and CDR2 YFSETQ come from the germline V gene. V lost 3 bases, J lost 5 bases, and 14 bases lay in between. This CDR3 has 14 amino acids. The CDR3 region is CASSWAGKGTEAFF. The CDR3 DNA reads TGCGCCAGCAGCTGGGCGGGGAAGGGGACTGAAGCTTTCTTT.

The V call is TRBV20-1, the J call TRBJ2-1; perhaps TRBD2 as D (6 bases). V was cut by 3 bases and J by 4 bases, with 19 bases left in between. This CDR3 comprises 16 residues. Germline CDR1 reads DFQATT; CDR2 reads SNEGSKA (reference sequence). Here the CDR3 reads CSASKIRGGTYNEQFF. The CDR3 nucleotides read TGCAGTGCTAGCAAAATCCGGGGAGGTACTTACAATGAGCAGTTCTTC.

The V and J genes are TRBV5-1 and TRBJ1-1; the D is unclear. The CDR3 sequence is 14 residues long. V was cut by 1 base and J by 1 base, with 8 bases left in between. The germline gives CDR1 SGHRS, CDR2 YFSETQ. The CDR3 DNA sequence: TGCGCCAGCAGCTTGACAGCGGAGAACACTGAAGCTTTCTTT. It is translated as CASSLTAENTEAFF.

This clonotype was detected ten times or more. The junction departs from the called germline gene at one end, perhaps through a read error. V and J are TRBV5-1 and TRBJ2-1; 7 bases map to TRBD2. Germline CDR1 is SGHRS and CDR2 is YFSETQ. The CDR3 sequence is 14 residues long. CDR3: CASTLGGPNNEQFF. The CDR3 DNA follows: TGCGCCAGCACCTTGGGAGGGCCCAACAATGAGCAGTTCTTC. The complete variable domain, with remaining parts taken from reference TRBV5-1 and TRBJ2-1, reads KAGVTQTPRYLIKTRGQQVTLSCSPISGHRSVSWYQQTPGQGLQFLFEYFSETQRNKGNFPGRFSGRQFSNSRSEMNVSTLELGDSALYLCASTLGGPNNEQFFGPGTRLTVL.

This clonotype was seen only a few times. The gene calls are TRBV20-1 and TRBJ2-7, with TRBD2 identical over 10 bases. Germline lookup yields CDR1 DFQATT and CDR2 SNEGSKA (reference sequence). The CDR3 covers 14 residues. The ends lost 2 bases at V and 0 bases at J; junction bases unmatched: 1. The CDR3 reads CSARPSGSSYEQYF. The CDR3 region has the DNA TGCAGTGCTAGACCTAGCGGGAGCTCCTACGAGCAGTACTTC.

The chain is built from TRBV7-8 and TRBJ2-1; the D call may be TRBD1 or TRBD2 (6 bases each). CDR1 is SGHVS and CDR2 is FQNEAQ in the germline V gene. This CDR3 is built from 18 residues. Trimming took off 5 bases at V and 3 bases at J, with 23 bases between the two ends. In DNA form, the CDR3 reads TGTGCCAGCAGCATACGCAACTCCAGGGGCGGGATCTACAATGAGCAGTTCTTC. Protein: CASSIRNSRGGIYNEQFF.

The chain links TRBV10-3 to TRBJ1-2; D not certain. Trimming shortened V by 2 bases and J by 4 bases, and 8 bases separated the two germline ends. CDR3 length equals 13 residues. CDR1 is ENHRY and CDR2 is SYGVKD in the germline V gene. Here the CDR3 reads CAISEGTGYGYTF. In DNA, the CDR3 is TGTGCCATCAGTGAGGGAACCGGCTATGGCTACACCTTC.

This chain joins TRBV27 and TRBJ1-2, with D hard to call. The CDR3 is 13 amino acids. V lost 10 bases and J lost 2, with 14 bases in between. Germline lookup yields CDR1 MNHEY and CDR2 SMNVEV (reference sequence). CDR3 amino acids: CATRPSQNYGYTF. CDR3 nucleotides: TGTGCCACCAGACCAAGCCAAAACTATGGCTACACCTTC.

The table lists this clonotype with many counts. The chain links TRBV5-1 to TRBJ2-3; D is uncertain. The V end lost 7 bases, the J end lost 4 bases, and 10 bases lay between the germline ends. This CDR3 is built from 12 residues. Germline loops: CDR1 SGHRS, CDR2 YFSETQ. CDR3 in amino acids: CASGPGPDTQYF. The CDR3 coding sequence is TGCGCCAGCGGTCCGGGTCCAGATACGCAGTATTTT.

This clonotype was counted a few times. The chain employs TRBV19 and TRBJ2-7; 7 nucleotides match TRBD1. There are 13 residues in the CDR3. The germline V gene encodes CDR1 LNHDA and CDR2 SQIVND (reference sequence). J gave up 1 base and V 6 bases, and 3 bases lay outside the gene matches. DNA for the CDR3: TGTGCCAGTAGCGGGACAGATTCCTACGAGCAGTACTTC. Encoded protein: CASSGTDSYEQYF.

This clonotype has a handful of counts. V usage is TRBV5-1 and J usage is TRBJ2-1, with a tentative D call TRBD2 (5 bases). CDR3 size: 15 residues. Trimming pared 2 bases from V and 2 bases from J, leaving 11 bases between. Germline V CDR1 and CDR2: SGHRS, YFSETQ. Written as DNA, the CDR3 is TGCGCCAGCAGCTTCCTGGCGGAGGCCTACAATGAGCAGTTCTTC. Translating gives CASSFLAEAYNEQFF.

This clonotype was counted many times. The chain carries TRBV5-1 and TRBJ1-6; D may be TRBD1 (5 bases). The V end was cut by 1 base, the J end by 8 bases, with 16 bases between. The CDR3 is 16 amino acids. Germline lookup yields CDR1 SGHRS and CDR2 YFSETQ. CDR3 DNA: TGCGCCAGCAGCTTGCGGGGCTTCGGCAGGGATTCACCCCTCCACTTT. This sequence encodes CASSLRGFGRDSPLHF.

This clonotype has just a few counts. For the CDR3, the DNA is TGTGCCAGCAGCTTACCTAGCGGGAGCCCTACCTACGAGCAGTACTTC. This translates into CASSLPSGSPTYEQYF. The chain is built from TRBV7-9 and TRBJ2-7, with 10 bases lining up with TRBD2. This CDR3 contains 16 residues. Looked up from germline, CDR1 is SEHNR and CDR2 is FQNEAQ (reference sequence). Trimming removed 2 bases from V and 2 bases from J; junction bases left unmatched: 6.

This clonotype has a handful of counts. The CDR3, as DNA: TGCAGTGCTACCCCTAGCGCAGCCTACAATGAGCAGTTCTTC. This sequence encodes CSATPSAAYNEQFF. The chain couples TRBV20-1 to TRBJ2-1, with D tentatively TRBD2 (6 bases). The V end was cut by 4 bases, the J end by 2 bases, with 12 bases between. Germline-derived CDR1 and CDR2 are DFQATT and SNEGSKA (reference sequence). CDR3 length equals 14 residues.

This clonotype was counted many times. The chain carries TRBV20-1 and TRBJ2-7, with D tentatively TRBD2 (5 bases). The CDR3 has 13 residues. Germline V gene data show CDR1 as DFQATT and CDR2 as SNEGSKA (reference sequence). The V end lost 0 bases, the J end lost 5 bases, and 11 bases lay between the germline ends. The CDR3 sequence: CSARDPRVDEQYF. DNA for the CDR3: TGCAGTGCTAGAGATCCGCGGGTCGACGAGCAGTACTTC.

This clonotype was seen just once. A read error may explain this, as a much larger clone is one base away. CDR3 DNA sequence: TGTGCCAGCAGCAGGGCACTCTCCGAGCAGTACTTC. Translated: CASSRALSEQYF. The rearrangement joins TRBV7-9 to TRBJ2-7; D is unresolved. Trimming removed 5 bases from V and 6 bases from J, with 11 bases in between. CDR1 is SEHNR and CDR2 is FQNEAQ in the germline V gene (reference sequence). The CDR3 has 12 residues.

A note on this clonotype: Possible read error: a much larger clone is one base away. The CDR3 DNA is TGCTGTGCTAGAGATTCGGCTAGCGCGAACACCGGGGAGCTGTTTTTT. Its translation is CCARDSASANTGELFF. The gene calls are TRBV20-1 and TRBJ2-2; possibly TRBD2 for D (6 bases). Germline assignment: CDR1 DFQATT and CDR2 SNEGSKA (reference sequence). This CDR3 region has 16 residues.